This T cell receptor (beta chain) is drawn from a study of T-cell reconstitution after alpha-beta-depleted transplantation in children. The authors prepared the TCRbeta library with unique molecular identifiers. A single record per CDR3 protein comes from TCRdb applying MiXCR to the PCR reads. The table has 450,000 to 600,000 distinct CDR3 sequences, around a third seen once; the top ten hold around 2.3%. The CDR3 contains 15 residues. V was clipped by 7 bases and J by 0 bases, with 13 bases between them. The specimen comprised PBMCs from the stem cell graft donor, sampled from the stem cell graft. The chain joins TRBV12-3 or TRBV12-4 to TRBJ2-1; D is possibly TRBD1 or TRBD2 (5 bases each). This clonotype was sampled from a human donor who donated a stem cell graft to a child with aplastic anemia. The CDR3 region has the DNA TGTGCCAGCAATCCCGTTGGGGGCTCCTACAATGAGCAGTTCTTC. Protein product: CASNPVGGSYNEQFF.